The 10 T cell receptor beta chains below were found in one sample sequenced in a study of OX40 agonist ivuxolimab in advanced cancers. Clones were read by immunoSEQ multiplex PCR, and TCRdb kept only the in-frame ones, dropping some. The sample lists around 25,000 clones; about 85% were seen once. Here the sequenced sample was CD4+ or CD8+ T cells sorted from blood, taken in a trial of the OX40 agonist ivuxolimab. The receptors originated from an adult with an advanced solid tumor such as melanoma, head and neck, liver or kidney cancer.

This chain joins TRBV7-2 and TRBJ2-7; perhaps D is TRBD1 or TRBD2 (5 bases each). This CDR3 comprises 12 residues. In germline, CDR1 is SGHTA, CDR2 FQGNSA. Trimming removed 3 bases at V and 7 bases at J, with 10 bases between. DNA of the CDR3: TGTGCCAGCAGCTTGGGACCTACAGAGCAGTACTTC. Translated: CASSLGPTEQYF.

This clone was detected once. This chain joins TRBV5-1 and TRBJ1-2; D is possibly TRBD1 (5 bases). Looked up from germline, CDR1 is SGHRS and CDR2 is YFSETQ. There are 15 residues in the CDR3. The ends were cut back, 2 bases at V and 1 base at J, with 12 bases in the middle. The chain's CDR3 is CASSFQDNLNYGYTF. CDR3 in DNA: TGCGCCAGCAGCTTCCAGGACAATCTTAACTATGGCTACACCTTC. The variable domain in full, completed from reference TRBV5-1 and TRBJ1-2, reads KAGVTQTPRYLIKTRGQQVTLSCSPISGHRSVSWYQQTPGQGLQFLFEYFSETQRNKGNFPGRFSGRQFSNSRSEMNVSTLELGDSALYLCASSFQDNLNYGYTFGSGTRLTVV.

V and J are TRBV6-5 and TRBJ2-7, with 10 bases that match TRBD1. CDR3 length: 14 amino acids. The junction had 5 bases not matched to a gene; V was cut back by 8 bases and J by 1 base. Germline values: CDR1 MNHEY, CDR2 SVGAGI. The CDR3 DNA reads as TGTGCCAGCCGCCGACAGGGGGCGTCCTACGAGCAGTACTTC. Its translation: CASRRQGASYEQYF.

This clone was found once. The chain combines TRBV6-5 with TRBJ2-6; no definite D call. Germline V gives CDR1 MNHEY, CDR2 SVGAGI. Trimming removed 4 bases at V and 0 bases at J, with 7 bases between. CDR3 size: 15 residues. CDR3 region: CASSSGSSGANVLTF. CDR3 sequence (DNA): TGTGCCAGCAGTTCCGGGTCCTCTGGGGCCAACGTCCTGACTTTC.

V is TRBV5-5 and J is TRBJ2-5, with TRBD1 as a possible D gene (6 bases). This CDR3 is built from 15 residues. Trimming cost V 4 bases and J 4 bases, with 17 bases left between them. Per germline, CDR1 SGHKS and CDR2 YYEKEE (reference sequence). CDR3 loop: CASSVTGSDGETQYF. The CDR3 DNA reads TGTGCCAGCAGCGTTACAGGGTCGGATGGAGAGACCCAGTACTTC.

The chain couples TRBV6-1 to TRBJ2-5; 13 bases are shared with TRBD2. Germline V gene sequence: CDR1 MNHNS, CDR2 SASEGT. This CDR3 contains 17 residues. J lost 6 bases, V lost 4 bases, and 11 bases had no gene match. In DNA form, the CDR3 reads TGTGCCAGCAGTGCCACTAGCGGGGGGGCGTTCGGAAAGACCCAGTACTTC. Protein: CASSATSGGAFGKTQYF.

This chain's CDR3 is CASSRDRLGNTIYF. CDR3 DNA: TGTGCCAGCAGCCGCGATAGACTTGGAAACACCATATATTTT. The chain uses TRBV5-4 and TRBJ1-3; D is undetermined. The V gene's germline CDR1 is SGHNT and CDR2 YYREEE (reference sequence). CDR3 length: 14 amino acids. Trimming left V 4 bases short and J 3 bases short, with 11 bases between.

The chain uses TRBV19 and TRBJ1-5; tentative D call: TRBD1 (5 bases). The CDR3 runs 13 residues. The V end was cut by 6 bases, the J end by 7 bases, with 13 bases between. Germline V CDR1 and CDR2: LNHDA, SQIVND (reference sequence). For the CDR3, the DNA is TGTGCCAGTAGCTCAGGGATCCAGCAGCCCCAGCATTTT. Translating gives CASSSGIQQPQHF.

The rearrangement joins TRBV11-2 to TRBJ1-2; the D is unclear. Germline loops: CDR1 SGHAT, CDR2 FQNNGV. Trimming took 4 bases from V and 5 from J, leaving 17 bases between them. CDR3 length: 15 residues. This CDR3 is CASSSYNAPIYGYTF. The CDR3 nucleotides are TGTGCCAGCAGCTCTTATAACGCCCCGATTTATGGCTACACCTTC.

The chain links TRBV6-1 to TRBJ1-5; the match to TRBD1 covers 9 bases. Trimming cost V 4 bases and J 4 bases; bases outside gene matches: 2. Germline CDR1 MNHNS, CDR2 SASEGT. This CDR3 is 14 amino acids long. Here the CDR3 reads CASSADRGNQPQHF. The CDR3 nucleotides read TGTGCCAGCAGTGCGGACAGGGGTAATCAGCCCCAGCATTTT.